These 11 T cell receptor beta chains originate from one sample sequenced in a study of T cell repertoires in cytomegalovirus infection. Each CDR3 protein is one row after TCRdb ran MiXCR on the reads. The repertoire holds about 78,000 distinct CDR3 sequences, with roughly 40% as singletons. Antigen specificity for these receptors is unknown. The specimen comprised CD8+ T cells from cultured PBMCs, sampled from culture after CMV antigen stimulation. Receptors were obtained from a human donor in good health (CMV status not recorded). Some clones in this sample may be carry-over from other donors' samples.

CDR3 region: CASSLRGLGEKLFF. The CDR3 DNA reads as TGTGCCAGCAGTTTAAGGGGGCTGGGTGAAAAACTGTTTTTT. J is TRBJ1-4 and V is TRBV12-3 or TRBV12-4, with 7 bases matching TRBD1. CDR3 length equals 14 residues. With 2 bases clipped from V and 7 bases from J, the junction kept 4 bases outside the gene matches.

The rearrangement joins TRBV4-1 to TRBJ2-7; D assignment may be TRBD1 or TRBD2 (5 bases each). This CDR3 spans 17 amino acids. CDR1 and CDR2 from the germline V gene are MGHRA and YSYEKL. Trimming took off 0 bases at V and 4 bases at J, with 19 bases between the two ends. The CDR3 region has the DNA TGCGCCAGCAGCCAAGAAGGAATGGGGCAGGGAGAGTACGAGCAGTACTTC. Translated: CASSQEGMGQGEYEQYF.

A note on this clonotype: At one boundary the junction diverges from the germline segment, which might be a read error. The V and J genes are TRBV6-1 and TRBJ2-3; no clear D gene. CDR1 is MNHNS and CDR2 is SASEGT in the germline V gene. This CDR3 is 16 amino acids long. CDR3 amino acids: CASSEFYSSSIDTQYF. The CDR3 nucleotides are TGTGCCAGCAGTGAATTCTACTCCTCAAGCATAGATACGCAGTATTTT.

This clonotype was detected a few times. The CDR3 DNA follows: TGTGCCATCAGTGAGTCCCCAGGACAGGGGGTGAACACTGAAGCTTTCTTT. This encodes CAISESPGQGVNTEAFF. The rearrangement uses TRBV10-3 and TRBJ1-1; 10 bases are a match to TRBD1. V shed 0 bases and J 0 bases; nucleotides not matched to a gene: 4. Germline-derived CDR1 and CDR2 are ENHRY and SYGVKD. The CDR3 is 17 residues long.

The rearrangement links TRBV6-1 to TRBJ2-1; 7 bases align to TRBD1. Germline values: CDR1 MNHNS, CDR2 SASEGT. Trimming removed 5 bases from V and 9 bases from J; junction bases left unmatched: 13. The CDR3 is 15 residues long. For the CDR3, the DNA is TGTGCCAGCAGTTACGCGCAGGGGGTTCGGAGTGAGCAGTTCTTC. Its translation is CASSYAQGVRSEQFF.

The chain joins TRBV10-3 to TRBJ2-3; possibly TRBD1 for D (6 bases). Trimming shortened V by 11 bases and J by 5 bases, and 14 bases separated the two germline ends. Germline V lookup: CDR1 ENHRY, CDR2 SYGVKD. This CDR3 spans 12 amino acids. CDR3 protein: CASQGTQDTQYF. CDR3 sequence (DNA): TGTGCCTCACAGGGAACCCAAGATACGCAGTATTTT.

This clonotype was seen many times. The chain is built from TRBV7-2 and TRBJ1-1; a weak D match, TRBD1 (5 bases). The CDR3 extends over 19 amino acids. In germline, CDR1 is SGHTA, CDR2 FQGNSA. V gave up 2 bases and J gave up 1 base, with 23 bases separating them. The CDR3 loop reads CASSLLLGVSGLGNTEAFF. For the CDR3, the DNA is TGTGCCAGCAGCTTATTACTAGGGGTGTCAGGGTTGGGGAACACTGAAGCTTTCTTT.

This clonotype was counted between two and nine times. The chain couples TRBV7-9 to TRBJ1-3; D gene ambiguous. V was clipped by 5 bases and J by 0 bases, with 20 bases between them. CDR3 size: 18 residues. Germline CDR1 is SEHNR and CDR2 is FQNEAQ (reference sequence). The CDR3 loop is CASSPEKPGLRSGNTIYF. The CDR3 DNA is TGTGCCAGCAGCCCTGAAAAGCCTGGACTGCGCTCTGGAAACACCATATATTTT.

In this sample, this clonotype turned up many times. V usage is TRBV7-6 and J usage is TRBJ2-5, with 13 bases fitting TRBD2. V was clipped by 5 bases and J by 0 bases; unmatched bases: 6. Germline V gives CDR1 SGHVS, CDR2 FNYEAQ. The CDR3 consists of 17 residues. CDR3 protein: CASSLGLAGAYQETQYF. Here the CDR3 DNA reads TGTGCCAGCAGCCTAGGACTAGCGGGGGCGTACCAAGAGACCCAGTACTTC.

This chain joins TRBV28 and TRBJ2-1, with TRBD2 identical over 10 bases. CDR1 and CDR2 from the germline V gene are MDHEN and SYDVKM. The CDR3 runs 19 residues. V was pared by 3 bases and J by 8 bases, with 19 bases of the junction left unmatched. The DNA for the CDR3 is TGTGCCAGCAGTTTGGAGTTCCTAGCGGGGGAGTCGGTTGTTTATGAGCAGTTCTTC. This gives the protein CASSLEFLAGESVVYEQFF.

The chain recombines TRBV20-1 with TRBJ2-2; no firm D call. The germline CDR1 and CDR2 sequences are DFQATT and SNEGSKA (reference sequence). CDR3 size: 14 residues. V lost 0 bases, J lost 6 bases, and 11 bases lay in between. The DNA of the CDR3 is TGCAGTGCTAGAGACCCCCAGAAGGCCGGGGAGCTGTTTTTT. This gives the protein CSARDPQKAGELFF.